This TCR beta chain was obtained from a study of blood T cell repertoires in COVID-19. Study-level information: Italy, Spain and the United States were the sources of the convalescent and acute COVID-19 samples.

Clones were sequenced by immunoSEQ multiplex PCR, and TCRdb holds only the in-frame ones, with some missing. The table includes 250,000 to 400,000 clones, 80% to 90% detected once. Germline loops: CDR1 LNHNV, CDR2 YYDKDF (reference sequence). The CDR3 is 15 residues long. V dropped 1 base and J dropped 7; count of bases not matched to a gene: 4. The chain employs TRBV15 and TRBJ1-6, with 7 bases fitting TRBD1. Input material: PBMCs or T cells enriched from blood (not recorded which). This receptor was identified in a young woman who had recovered from COVID-19. CDR3 bases: TGTGCCACCAGCAGAGGAGACAGGGACAATTCACCCCTCCACTTT. Translating gives CATSRGDRDNSPLHF.